This is a list of T cell receptor beta chains from one sample in a study of T cell changes during pregnancy in multiple sclerosis. Sequencing was performed with immunoSEQ multiplex PCR; in TCRdb, only in-frame clones are kept and a portion is missing. The sample has about 130,000 clones, less than 97% seen once. The sample in question was peripheral blood, obtained after pregnancy. These receptors were collected from a female donor with multiple sclerosis, enrolled in a pregnancy study. Both conserved end residues are part of each CDR3. Fields, in order: clone size, V gene, D gene, J gene, CDR3 protein, CDR3 DNA. The D gene is left open where the match is weak. Clone size is shown for a subset of rows, as once, few, many or a class of expanded clone.

-	TRBV7-8	-	TRBJ1-4	CASSTSGATNEKLFF	TGTGCCAGCAGCACCTCAGGGGCAACTAATGAAAAACTGTTTTTT
-	TRBV7-9	TRBD1	TRBJ1-1	CASSLETGDAFF	TGTGCCAGCAGCTTAGAGACAGGGGATGCTTTCTTT
-	TRBV7-2	-	TRBJ2-7	CASSHSGVRRSEQYF	TGTGCCAGCAGTCACTCAGGGGTTCGGCGGAGCGAGCAGTACTTC
-	TRBV29-1	TRBD1	TRBJ1-1	CSVGRPNRGIIRTGGTEAFF	TGCAGCGTTGGCAGGCCAAACCGTGGCATAATCCGGACAGGGGGAACTGAAGCTTTCTTT
-	TRBV10-3	TRBD2	TRBJ2-3	CAISELAGATDTQYF	TGTGCCATCAGTGAGCTAGCGGGAGCGACAGATACGCAGTATTTT
-	TRBV2	TRBD2	TRBJ2-5	CASQGRSSGSRETQYF	TGTGCCAGCCAGGGGCGGTCTAGCGGGAGTAGGGAGACCCAGTACTTC
-	TRBV4-3	-	TRBJ1-6	CASSQDQGYSPLHF	TGCGCCAGCAGCCAAGATCAGGGGTATTCACCCCTCCACTTT
-	TRBV14	TRBD2	TRBJ2-1	CASSQDRPGGYNEQFF	TGTGCCAGCAGCCAAGACAGGCCGGGAGGGTACAATGAGCAGTTCTTC
-	TRBV11-3	-	TRBJ1-3	CASSFRAGNTIYF	TGTGCCAGCAGCTTCAGGGCTGGAAACACCATATATTTT
once	TRBV19	TRBD1	TRBJ2-2	CASSQGVQTGELFF	TGTGCCAGTTCCCAGGGGGTGCAGACCGGGGAGCTGTTTTTT
-	TRBV9	-	TRBJ1-2	CASSGQVPYYGYTF	TGTGCCAGCAGCGGACAGGTGCCTTACTATGGCTACACCTTC
-	TRBV7-9	-	TRBJ2-2	CASSLGTDTGELFF	TGTGCCAGCAGCTTAGGGACAGACACCGGGGAGCTGTTTTTT
-	TRBV27	-	TRBJ2-7	CASSWGGQGYEQYF	TGTGCCAGCAGTTGGGGTGGGCAGGGCTACGAGCAGTACTTC
-	TRBV19	-	TRBJ2-4	CASSIRLGSGVLAKNIQYF	TGTGCCAGTAGTATTCGGCTCGGGAGTGGGGTACTAGCCAAAAACATTCAGTACTTC
-	TRBV7-9	-	TRBJ2-2	CASSLAAPDTGELFF	TGTGCCAGCAGCTTAGCAGCGCCGGACACCGGGGAGCTGTTTTTT
-	TRBV27	TRBD2	TRBJ2-1	CASSLLGTRVGNEQFF	TGTGCCAGCAGTTTACTTGGGACTAGGGTTGGCAATGAGCAGTTCTTC
-	TRBV7-2	TRBD1	TRBJ1-5	CASSSNPDRVLNQPQHF	TGTGCCAGCAGCTCAAACCCGGACAGGGTGTTGAATCAGCCCCAGCATTTT
-	TRBV10-3	TRBD2	TRBJ2-2	CAIKSSGRDTGELFF	TGTGCCATCAAGAGTAGCGGGAGGGACACCGGGGAGCTGTTTTTT
-	TRBV7-8	-	TRBJ1-1	CASSRPLLAAMNTEAFF	TGTGCCAGCAGCCGTCCCCTCCTCGCAGCGATGAACACTGAAGCTTTCTTT
once	TRBV5-1	TRBD2	TRBJ2-1	CASSLGLAGVEQFF	TGCGCCAGCAGCTTAGGACTAGCGGGAGTGGAGCAGTTCTTC
-	TRBV9	-	TRBJ2-5	CASSVTGLYQETQYF	TGTGCCAGCAGCGTAACGGGATTGTACCAAGAGACCCAGTACTTC
-	TRBV7-8	-	TRBJ2-2	CASSFPSDSPTGELFF	TGTGCCAGCAGCTTTCCCTCGGACTCGCCTACCGGGGAGCTGTTTTTT
once	TRBV28	TRBD1	TRBJ1-4	CASSHRQGPSGLFF	TGTGCCAGCAGCCATCGACAGGGCCCCTCGGGACTGTTTTTT
-	TRBV19	TRBD2	TRBJ2-1	CASSIVPGGPFEQFF	TGTGCCAGTAGTATAGTTCCGGGAGGGCCCTTTGAGCAGTTCTTC
-	TRBV7-6	-	TRBJ2-7	CASSLGQWMGEQYF	TGTGCCAGCAGCTTAGGACAGTGGATGGGCGAGCAGTACTTC
-	TRBV7-2	TRBD2	TRBJ2-5	CASSPTPLAGGTQYF	TGTGCCAGCAGCCCTACCCCACTAGCGGGAGGGACCCAGTACTTC
-	TRBV7-8	TRBD2	TRBJ2-3	CASSLVGSSGRSDTQYF	TGTGCCAGCAGCTTAGTGGGGTCTAGCGGGAGATCAGATACGCAGTATTTT
once	TRBV13	-	TRBJ2-5	CASSLGAEIDQETQYF	TGTGCCAGCAGCTTAGGAGCGGAAATCGACCAAGAGACCCAGTACTTC
-	TRBV28	-	TRBJ2-7	CASDVGTSSSYEQYF	TGTGCCAGTGACGTTGGGACATCCAGCTCCTACGAGCAGTACTTC
-	TRBV29-1	-	TRBJ1-1	CSVEATVNTEAFF	TGCAGCGTTGAGGCTACAGTGAACACTGAAGCTTTCTTT